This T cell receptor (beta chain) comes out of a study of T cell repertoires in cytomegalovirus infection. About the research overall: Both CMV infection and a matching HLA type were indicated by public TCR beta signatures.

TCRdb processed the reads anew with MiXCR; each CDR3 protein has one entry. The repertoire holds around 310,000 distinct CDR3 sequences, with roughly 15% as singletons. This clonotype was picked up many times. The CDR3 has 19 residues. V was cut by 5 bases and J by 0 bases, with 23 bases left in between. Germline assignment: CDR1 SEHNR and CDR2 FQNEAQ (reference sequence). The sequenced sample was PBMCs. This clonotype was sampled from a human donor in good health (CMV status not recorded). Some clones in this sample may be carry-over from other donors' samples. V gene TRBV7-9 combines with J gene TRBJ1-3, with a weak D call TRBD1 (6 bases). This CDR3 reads CASSQTSTIGQYSGNTIYF. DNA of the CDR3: TGTGCCAGCAGCCAGACTTCGACTATAGGACAGTACTCTGGAAACACCATATATTTT.